One sample yielded the 14 T cell receptor beta chains listed below, sequenced in a study of blood T cell repertoires in COVID-19. Here immunoSEQ multiplex PCR was the method, and the copy in TCRdb shows in-frame clones only, minus some. The sample records about 200,000 clones, around 84% being singletons. The sequencing sample was made of PBMCs or T cells enriched from blood (not recorded which). The receptors were sampled from a woman in her thirties who had been exposed to COVID-19.

This clone was detected only a few times. V gene TRBV9 combines with J gene TRBJ1-2, with D possibly being TRBD1 (6 bases). The CDR3 has 17 residues. Germline CDR1 reads SGDLS; CDR2 reads YYNGEE. Trimming removed 3 bases at V and 3 bases at J, with 21 bases between. The CDR3 nucleotides read TGTGCCAGCAGCGGAGGGGGGCGGGACTACCAAGACTATGGCTACACCTTC. It specifies CASSGGGRDYQDYGYTF. The whole variable domain, remainder taken from reference TRBV9 and TRBJ1-2, is DSGVTQTPKHLITATGQRVTLRCSPRSGDLSVYWYQQSLDQGLQFLIQYYNGEERAKGNILERFSAQQFPDLHSELNLSSLELGDSALYFCASSGGGRDYQDYGYTFGSGTRLTVV.

The chain employs TRBV19 and TRBJ2-1, with D possibly being TRBD2 (6 bases). This CDR3 has 15 amino acids. The V end lost 5 bases, the J end lost 0 bases, and 11 bases lay between the germline ends. Germline-derived CDR1 and CDR2 are LNHDA and SQIVND (reference sequence). The CDR3 loop is CASSVTGGSYNEQFF. CDR3 DNA: TGTGCCAGTAGTGTAACCGGGGGCTCCTACAATGAGCAGTTCTTC.

This chain joins TRBV5-1 and TRBJ2-7, with 8 nucleotides matching TRBD2. V lost 0 bases, J lost 1 base, and 6 bases stayed unmatched. Germline CDR1 and CDR2: SGHRS and YFSETQ. This CDR3 has 16 amino acids. The DNA for the CDR3 is TGCGCCAGCAGCTTGGTAGAGCGGGGGCCTTCCTACGAGCAGTACTTC. Its translation: CASSLVERGPSYEQYF.

The rearrangement uses TRBV4-1 and TRBJ1-4; 7 nucleotides line up with TRBD1. The CDR3 length is 14 residues. The V gene's germline CDR1 is MGHRA and CDR2 YSYEKL. V shed 1 base, J shed 11 bases, and the junction held 7 bases outside the gene matches. CDR3 amino acids: CASSQAWGQYKLFF. CDR3 in DNA: TGCGCCAGCAGCCAAGCTTGGGGACAGTATAAACTGTTTTTT.

The rearrangement links TRBV7-2 to TRBJ2-7; possible D gene TRBD1, 6 bases. V was shortened by 7 bases and J by 3 bases, with 19 bases between the two germline ends. The germline V gene has CDR1 SGHTA and CDR2 FQGNSA. The CDR3 is 15 amino acids. The DNA of the CDR3 is TGTGCCAGCACCCCGAATTATGGGGGCCTCTACGAGCAGTACTTC. It codes for CASTPNYGGLYEQYF. Full variable domain (remainder filled in from reference TRBV7-2 and TRBJ2-7): GAGVSQSPSNKVTEKGKDVELRCDPISGHTALYWYRQSLGQGLEFLIYFQGNSAPDKSGLPSDRFSAERTGGSVSTLTIQRTQQEDSAVYLCASTPNYGGLYEQYFGPGTRLTVT.

The chain joins TRBV4-1 to TRBJ2-6; 7 positions match TRBD2. This CDR3 has 17 amino acids. Germline loops: CDR1 MGHRA, CDR2 YSYEKL. J lost 2 bases, V lost 4 bases, and 8 bases had no gene match. CDR3 DNA: TGCGCCAGCAGCCCCCTGGCGGGGGTGGCTGGGGCCAACGTCCTGACTTTC. Translated: CASSPLAGVAGANVLTF.

A word on this clone: Other DNA variants within this sample encode the same CDR3. This chain connects TRBV19 to TRBJ2-6; perhaps TRBD1 as D (6 bases). Germline V CDR1 and CDR2: LNHDA, SQIVND (reference sequence). The CDR3 has 16 residues. V was clipped by 0 bases and J by 0 bases, with 6 bases between them. The chain's CDR3 is CASSIEGGSGANVLTF. CDR3 DNA sequence: TGTGCCAGTAGTATAGAAGGGGGCTCTGGGGCCAACGTCCTGACTTTC.

This rearrangement joins TRBV6-5 to TRBJ1-2; no reliable D call. Trimming removed 2 bases from V and 4 bases from J, with 14 bases in between. Germline loops: CDR1 MNHEY, CDR2 SVGAGI. The CDR3 extends over 15 amino acids. DNA for the CDR3: TGTGCCAGCAGTTACGGAGAGACTGCCGTCTATGGCTACACCTTC. Its protein product is CASSYGETAVYGYTF.

This clone appeared a single time. This chain links TRBV6-1 with TRBJ2-1, with 13 bases matching TRBD2. The CDR3 extends over 19 amino acids. The trim removed 2 bases at V and 5 bases at J, leaving 12 bases unmatched. Germline-derived CDR1 and CDR2 are MNHNS and SASEGT. The DNA for the CDR3 is TGTGCCAGCAGTGAACCCCACCGTCTGACTAGCGGGGGGCACAATGAGCAGTTCTTC. It codes for CASSEPHRLTSGGHNEQFF.

The chain is built from TRBV14 and TRBJ2-6; D unclear. Germline V CDR1 and CDR2: SGHDN, FVKESK. CDR3 size: 14 residues. V was cut by 6 bases and J by 0 bases, with 6 bases left in between. CDR3 sequence reads: CASSRSSGANVLTF. The CDR3 DNA is TGTGCCAGCAGTCGGAGCTCTGGGGCCAACGTCCTGACTTTC.

The sample holds a few counts of this clone. The chain couples TRBV12-5 to TRBJ2-7; weak D call: TRBD1 (5 bases). The CDR3 is 12 residues long. Trimming removed 6 bases at V and 4 bases at J, with 10 bases between. In germline, CDR1 is LGHNT, CDR2 FRNRAP. CDR3 nucleotide sequence: TGTGCTAGTGGCCCCAGGGTGTACGAGCAGTACTTC. Its translation: CASGPRVYEQYF.

V usage is TRBV12-3 or TRBV12-4 and J usage is TRBJ1-1; no firm D call. The CDR3 sequence is 13 residues long. Deletions cut 3 bases from V and 6 bases from J, with 11 bases between. CDR3: CASSFLGSSEAFF. The CDR3 coding sequence is TGTGCCAGCAGTTTTTTGGGGAGTTCTGAAGCTTTCTTT.

The chain uses TRBV28 and TRBJ1-6; D perhaps matches TRBD1 (5 bases). CDR3 length equals 20 residues. Germline CDR1 reads MDHEN; CDR2 reads SYDVKM. V lost 3 bases and J 14 bases, leaving 35 bases between the germline ends. CDR3 sequence (DNA): TGTGCCAGCAGTTTCCTGCCCCCTCTCGACAGTATAAATGTCCCTTGGACCCTCCACTTT. Translation gives CASSFLPPLDSINVPWTLHF.

CDR3 in amino acids: CASRLTSGGADYTQYF. The DNA of the CDR3 is TGTGCCAGCAGACTTACTAGCGGGGGGGCGGACTATACGCAGTATTTT. The chain joins TRBV7-3 to TRBJ2-3, with 13 bases lining up with TRBD2. The V and J ends lost 6 bases and 7 bases, in that order; junction bases with no gene match: 10. Looked up from germline, CDR1 is SGHTA and CDR2 is FQGTGA. The CDR3 has 16 amino acids.